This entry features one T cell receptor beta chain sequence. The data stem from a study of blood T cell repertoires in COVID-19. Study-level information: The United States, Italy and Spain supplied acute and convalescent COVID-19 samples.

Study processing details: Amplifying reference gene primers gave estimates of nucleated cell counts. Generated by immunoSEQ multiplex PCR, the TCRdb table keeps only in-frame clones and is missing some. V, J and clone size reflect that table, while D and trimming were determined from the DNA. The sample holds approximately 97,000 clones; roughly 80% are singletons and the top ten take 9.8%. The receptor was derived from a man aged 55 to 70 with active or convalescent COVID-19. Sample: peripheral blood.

The CDR3 DNA reads as TGTGCCAGCAGTGCTGAAGGATGGGACACAGCCTACGAGCAGTACTTC. It codes for CASSAEGWDTAYEQYF. This chain connects TRBV6-1 to TRBJ2-7, with TRBD1 as a possible D gene (6 bases). The V end was cut by 4 bases, the J end by 2 bases, with 18 bases between. The CDR3 is made up of 16 amino acids. Germline values: CDR1 MNHNS, CDR2 SASEGT.